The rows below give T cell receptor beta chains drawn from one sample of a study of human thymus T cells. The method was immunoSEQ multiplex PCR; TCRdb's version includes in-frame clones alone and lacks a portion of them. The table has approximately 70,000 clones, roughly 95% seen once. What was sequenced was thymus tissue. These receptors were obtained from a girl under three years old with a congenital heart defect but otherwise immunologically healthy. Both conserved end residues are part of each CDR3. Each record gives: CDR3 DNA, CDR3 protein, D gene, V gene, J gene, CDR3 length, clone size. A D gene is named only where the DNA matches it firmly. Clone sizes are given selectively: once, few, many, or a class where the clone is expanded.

CDR3 DNA: TGTGCCAGCAATCCTCCCCCAGGGGGCCCGGGGGCCAACGTCCTGACTTTC
CDR3 protein: CASNPPPGGPGANVLTF
D gene: TRBD1
V gene: TRBV28
J gene: TRBJ2-6
CDR3 length: 17
clone size: once

CDR3 DNA: TGTGCCAGCAGTTTTGACCGGACAGTGGGGTTAGCGGGACAAAATGAGCAGTTCTTC
CDR3 protein: CASSFDRTVGLAGQNEQFF
D gene: TRBD2
V gene: TRBV28
J gene: TRBJ2-1
CDR3 length: 19
clone size: once

CDR3 DNA: TGTGCCAGCAGCTCCCCAAGCTCACCTCGTCGGACCTCTAACTATGGCTACACCTTC
CDR3 protein: CASSSPSSPRRTSNYGYTF
D gene: -
V gene: TRBV11-2
J gene: TRBJ1-2
CDR3 length: 19
clone size: -

CDR3 DNA: TGCGCCAGCAGCCCGCGCTGGGTTGGAGAGACCCAGTACTTC
CDR3 protein: CASSPRWVGETQYF
D gene: -
V gene: TRBV5-1
J gene: TRBJ2-5
CDR3 length: 14
clone size: -

CDR3 DNA: TGTGCCAGCAGTTACTCGTCCAGGGATACCCACGAGCAGTACTTC
CDR3 protein: CASSYSSRDTHEQYF
D gene: -
V gene: TRBV6-5
J gene: TRBJ2-7
CDR3 length: 15
clone size: -

CDR3 DNA: TGTGCCAGCAGTTACGGGCAGGGAGGTCAGCCCCAGCATTTT
CDR3 protein: CASSYGQGGQPQHF
D gene: -
V gene: TRBV6-5
J gene: TRBJ1-5
CDR3 length: 14
clone size: once

CDR3 DNA: TGTGCCAGCAGTGTCTCGGGGTTGATGGGGAAAAACATTCAGTACTTC
CDR3 protein: CASSVSGLMGKNIQYF
D gene: -
V gene: TRBV6-1
J gene: TRBJ2-4
CDR3 length: 16
clone size: -

CDR3 DNA: TGTGCCTGGATTGAGGGGTCCAAAAACATTCAGTACTTC
CDR3 protein: CAWIEGSKNIQYF
D gene: -
V gene: TRBV30
J gene: TRBJ2-4
CDR3 length: 13
clone size: -

CDR3 DNA: TGTGCCAGCTCACCGCTTTCCTCGTGGACTGAAGCTTTCTTT
CDR3 protein: CASSPLSSWTEAFF
D gene: -
V gene: TRBV18
J gene: TRBJ1-1
CDR3 length: 14
clone size: -

CDR3 DNA: TGTGCCAGCAGCTTGAGGACAGGGAGGTCCGAGCAGTTCTTC
CDR3 protein: CASSLRTGRSEQFF
D gene: TRBD1
V gene: TRBV5-4
J gene: TRBJ2-1
CDR3 length: 14
clone size: -

CDR3 DNA: TGTGCCAGCAGGGGAGACGAGCGGAGCTCCTACGAGCAGTACTTC
CDR3 protein: CASRGDERSSYEQYF
D gene: -
V gene: TRBV28
J gene: TRBJ2-7
CDR3 length: 15
clone size: -

CDR3 DNA: TGTGCCAGCAGTGAAGGGAAAGGGTATGGTGAGACCCAGTACTTC
CDR3 protein: CASSEGKGYGETQYF
D gene: -
V gene: TRBV2
J gene: TRBJ2-5
CDR3 length: 15
clone size: -

CDR3 DNA: TGCAGCCCTTCGGGGGGTAACGAGCAGTACTTC
CDR3 protein: CSPSGGNEQYF
D gene: TRBD2
V gene: TRBV20-1
J gene: TRBJ2-7
CDR3 length: 11
clone size: -

CDR3 DNA: TGTGCCAGCAGCTTAGAACGAATAATCCGGACTAGCGGGAGCGACGAGCAGTACTTC
CDR3 protein: CASSLERIIRTSGSDEQYF
D gene: TRBD2
V gene: TRBV11-2
J gene: TRBJ2-7
CDR3 length: 19
clone size: -

CDR3 DNA: TGCGCCAGCAGCCAAGACAAGGCCGTGGGCGGTGAGCAGTTCTTC
CDR3 protein: CASSQDKAVGGEQFF
D gene: -
V gene: TRBV5-1
J gene: TRBJ2-1
CDR3 length: 15
clone size: -

CDR3 DNA: TGTGCCAGCAGCCACCCCGAGGGGGCGGGTATTCAAGAGACCCAGTACTTC
CDR3 protein: CASSHPEGAGIQETQYF
D gene: TRBD1
V gene: TRBV4-2
J gene: TRBJ2-5
CDR3 length: 17
clone size: -

CDR3 DNA: TGTGCCAGCAGTTTCCTACCACCCGACAGGGGTAGGGACACTGAAGCTTTCTTT
CDR3 protein: CASSFLPPDRGRDTEAFF
D gene: TRBD1
V gene: TRBV27
J gene: TRBJ1-1
CDR3 length: 18
clone size: -

CDR3 DNA: TGTGCCAGCAGCTTAGACTTTTCTAGCACAGATACGCAGTATTTT
CDR3 protein: CASSLDFSSTDTQYF
D gene: -
V gene: TRBV7-2
J gene: TRBJ2-3
CDR3 length: 15
clone size: -

CDR3 DNA: TGCAGCTCAACCGGGACAAACAATGAGCAGTTCTTC
CDR3 protein: CSSTGTNNEQFF
D gene: -
V gene: TRBV29-1
J gene: TRBJ2-1
CDR3 length: 12
clone size: -

CDR3 DNA: TGTGCCAGCAGCTTAGCCACGGGGGGCACACTCTCTGGAAACACCATATATTTT
CDR3 protein: CASSLATGGTLSGNTIYF
D gene: -
V gene: TRBV7-2
J gene: TRBJ1-3
CDR3 length: 18
clone size: -

CDR3 DNA: TGTGCCAGCAGCCCTCGGGGCAGGACCACAGATACGCAGTATTTT
CDR3 protein: CASSPRGRTTDTQYF
D gene: -
V gene: TRBV7-9
J gene: TRBJ2-3
CDR3 length: 15
clone size: -

CDR3 DNA: TGTGCCAGCAGCGTAGGAGGCGGGAGGACCCCTAGCACAGATACGCAGTATTTT
CDR3 protein: CASSVGGGRTPSTDTQYF
D gene: TRBD2
V gene: TRBV9
J gene: TRBJ2-3
CDR3 length: 18
clone size: once

CDR3 DNA: TGTGCCAGCAGTTATTACACAGGGGGCGGAGAGACCCAGTACTTC
CDR3 protein: CASSYYTGGGETQYF
D gene: TRBD1
V gene: TRBV6-5
J gene: TRBJ2-5
CDR3 length: 15
clone size: -

CDR3 DNA: TGTGCTAGCGGAACTTACGAGCAGTACTTC
CDR3 protein: CASGTYEQYF
D gene: -
V gene: TRBV7-6
J gene: TRBJ2-7
CDR3 length: 10
clone size: -

CDR3 DNA: TGTGCTAGTGGTTTATCGGAGGAGGGGTCTGAAGCTTTCTTT
CDR3 protein: CASGLSEEGSEAFF
D gene: -
V gene: TRBV12-5
J gene: TRBJ1-1
CDR3 length: 14
clone size: -